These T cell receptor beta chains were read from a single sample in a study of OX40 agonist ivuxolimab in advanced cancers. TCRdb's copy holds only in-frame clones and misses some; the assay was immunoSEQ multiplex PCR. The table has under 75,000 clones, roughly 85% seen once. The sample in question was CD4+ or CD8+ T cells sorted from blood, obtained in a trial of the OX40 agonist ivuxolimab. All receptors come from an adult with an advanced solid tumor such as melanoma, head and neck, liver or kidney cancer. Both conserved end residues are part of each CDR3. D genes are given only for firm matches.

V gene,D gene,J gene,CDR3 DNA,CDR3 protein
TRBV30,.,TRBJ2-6,TGTGCCTGGAGTGGGGGCCCTGGGGCCAACGTCCTGACTTTC,CAWSGGPGANVLTF
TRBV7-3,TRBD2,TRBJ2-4,TGTGCCAGCAGCTTAAAATCTAGACTAGCGGGGTTAACCAAAAACATTCAGTACTTC,CASSLKSRLAGLTKNIQYF
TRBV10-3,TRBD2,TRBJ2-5,TGTGCCACCAGCTCAGCGGGAGAGGGTAAAGAGACCCAGTACTTC,CATSSAGEGKETQYF
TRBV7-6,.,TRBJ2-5,TGTGCCAGCAGCTTAGGGGGCCGGGAGACCCAGTACTTC,CASSLGGRETQYF
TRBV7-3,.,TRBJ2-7,TGTGCCAGCAGCCCTGCCATGGGAGGCCCCCTGGGGCAGTACTTC,CASSPAMGGPLGQYF
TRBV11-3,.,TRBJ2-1,TGTGCCAGCAGCCTACAGGGTCGGCATGAGCAGTTCTTC,CASSLQGRHEQFF
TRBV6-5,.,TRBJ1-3,TGTGCCAGCAGCACTGCGGCAGCGGGAAACACCATATATTTT,CASSTAAAGNTIYF
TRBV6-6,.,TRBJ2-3,TGTGCCAGCAGGTGGCTTGGCACAGATACGCAGTATTTT,CASRWLGTDTQYF
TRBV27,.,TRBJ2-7,TGTGCCAGCAAACCTGGGGCAGCATCCTACGAGCAGTACTTC,CASKPGAASYEQYF
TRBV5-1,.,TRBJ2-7,TGCGCCAGCAGCTTGGCGGGGGGCATCTACGAGCAGTACTTC,CASSLAGGIYEQYF
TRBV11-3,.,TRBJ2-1,TGTGCCAGCAGCTTAGGGGTCTACAATGAGCAGTTCTTC,CASSLGVYNEQFF
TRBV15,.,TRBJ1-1,TGTGCCACCAGCAGAGATCATGCGGGCACTGAAGCTTTCTTT,CATSRDHAGTEAFF
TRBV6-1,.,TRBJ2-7,TGTGCCAGCAGCCAGACTAGTTCCTACGAGCAGTACTTC,CASSQTSSYEQYF
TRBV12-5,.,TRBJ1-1,TGTGCTAGTGGTGGGGCCCGGGGCCGCCTGAACACTGAAGCTTTCTTT,CASGGARGRLNTEAFF
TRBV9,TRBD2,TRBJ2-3,TGTGCCAGCAGCGAGCGGGAGGGCAGCACAGATACGCAGTATTTT,CASSEREGSTDTQYF